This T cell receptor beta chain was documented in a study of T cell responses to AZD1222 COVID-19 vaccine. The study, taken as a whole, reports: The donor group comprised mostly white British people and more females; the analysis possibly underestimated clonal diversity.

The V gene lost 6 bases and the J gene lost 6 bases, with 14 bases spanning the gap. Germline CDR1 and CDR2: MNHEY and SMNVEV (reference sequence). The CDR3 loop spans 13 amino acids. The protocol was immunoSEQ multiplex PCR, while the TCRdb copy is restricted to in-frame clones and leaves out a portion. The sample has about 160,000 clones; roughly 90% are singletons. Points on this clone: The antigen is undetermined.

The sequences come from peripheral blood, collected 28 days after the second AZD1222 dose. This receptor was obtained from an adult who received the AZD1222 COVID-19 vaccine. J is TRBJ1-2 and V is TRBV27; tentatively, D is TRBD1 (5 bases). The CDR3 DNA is TGTGCCAGCAGCATATCAGGGATAGATGGCTACACCTTC. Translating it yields CASSISGIDGYTF.